This T cell receptor (beta chain) was sequenced for a study of shared clonotypes between healthy human individuals. Measured with immunoSEQ multiplex PCR; TCRdb has only the in-frame clones, and not every one. The data show hundreds of thousands of clones, 73% seen once. Trimming removed 10 bases at V and 2 bases at J, with 15 bases between. CDR1 is SNHLY, CDR2 FYNNEI, per germline. The CDR3 is made up of 14 amino acids. The sample holds a few counts of this clone. The chain uses TRBV2 and TRBJ1-3; D is ambiguous. Sequencing used memory CD4+ T cells sorted from blood. Sample subset: CD45RA-negative fraction. The origin of this receptor is a man aged 25 to 40 in good health. The chain's CDR3 is CATGRAGTGNTIYF. DNA of the CDR3: TGTGCCACCGGGAGGGCGGGGACTGGAAACACCATATATTTT. The whole variable domain, filled in from reference TRBV2 and TRBJ1-3, reads EPEVTQTPSHQVTQMGQEVILRCVPISNHLYFYWYRQILGQKVEFLVSFYNNEISEKSEIFDDQFSVERPDGSNFTLKIRSTKLEDSAMYFCATGRAGTGNTIYFGEGSWLTVV.